The 32 T cell receptor beta chains in this list originate from one sample, sequenced in a study of shared clonotypes between healthy human individuals. Generated by immunoSEQ multiplex PCR, the TCRdb table keeps only in-frame clones and is missing some. The sample carries about 2.4 million clones, roughly 93% recorded once. Sequencing was performed on naive CD4+ T cells from PBMCs. Subset here: CD45RA+ positively selected. These receptors were obtained from a man between 18 and 35 years old in good health. Some clones in this sample may be carry-over from other donors' samples.

The gene calls are TRBV28 and TRBJ2-6; TRBD1 is a possible D gene (6 bases). The length of the CDR3 is 14 residues. Looked up from germline, CDR1 is MDHEN and CDR2 is SYDVKM. V shed 7 bases and J shed 0 bases, with 7 bases lying between them. In DNA, the CDR3 is TGTGCCAGCATGGACAGCTCTGGGGCCAACGTCCTGACTTTC. This gives the protein CASMDSSGANVLTF.

The chain uses TRBV4-1 and TRBJ2-3, with TRBD2 matching 15 bases. CDR1 is MGHRA, CDR2 YSYEKL, per germline. The CDR3 has 17 residues. Unmatched junction bases numbered 4, after V lost 2 bases and J lost 4 bases. The CDR3 DNA reads TGCGCCAGCAGCCAATGGACTAGCGGGAGGGAGGCAGATACGCAGTATTTT. It yields the protein CASSQWTSGREADTQYF.

The table lists this clone with a count of one. V and J are TRBV5-1 and TRBJ2-7, with D perhaps being TRBD1 or TRBD2 (6 bases each). The CDR3 loop spans 15 amino acids. The ends were cut back, 4 bases at V and 3 bases at J, with 17 bases in the middle. Germline values: CDR1 SGHRS, CDR2 YFSETQ. The DNA of the CDR3 is TGCGCCAGCAGCCTCCTCGCGGGACACTTCTACGAGCAGTACTTC. Amino acids: CASSLLAGHFYEQYF.

This clone turned up a few times. The gene calls are TRBV29-1 and TRBJ1-1; D is possibly TRBD1 (5 bases). CDR3 length: 14 residues. Germline loops: CDR1 SQVTM, CDR2 ANQGSEA. V was cut by 3 bases and J by 2 bases, with 13 bases left in between. This CDR3 reads CSVEVTAANTEAFF. For the CDR3, the DNA is TGCAGCGTTGAGGTGACAGCTGCCAACACTGAAGCTTTCTTT.

This clone turned up a few times. The chain employs TRBV6-5 and TRBJ1-1, with D possibly TRBD1 on 5 matching bases. Trimming shortened V by 6 bases and J by 1 base, and 12 bases separated the two germline ends. The CDR3 sequence is 14 residues long. The V gene's germline CDR1 is MNHEY and CDR2 SVGAGI. The CDR3 DNA is TGTGCCAGCAGAGCGGTGGGGCCGAACACTGAAGCTTTCTTT. This sequence encodes CASRAVGPNTEAFF.

The rearrangement joins TRBV29-1 to TRBJ2-7; 12 nucleotides line up with TRBD2. With V trimmed by 6 bases and J by 5 bases, 5 bases remained unmatched. The CDR3 has 13 residues. Germline-derived CDR1 and CDR2 are SQVTM and ANQGSEA. CDR3: CSVGTSGRNEQYF. CDR3 coding DNA: TGCAGCGTCGGTACTAGCGGGAGGAACGAGCAGTACTTC.

J is TRBJ2-7 and V is TRBV15; possibly TRBD2 for D (6 bases). Germline CDR1 reads LNHNV; CDR2 reads YYDKDF (reference sequence). V shed 0 bases and J shed 2 bases, with 11 bases lying between them. The length of the CDR3 is 15 residues. The CDR3 nucleotides are TGTGCCACCAGCAGAGAAGTAGCGGAGACCTACGAGCAGTACTTC. It is translated as CATSREVAETYEQYF.

The chain carries TRBV7-3 and TRBJ1-1; a weak D match, TRBD1 (5 bases). This CDR3 contains 15 residues. Per the germline V gene, CDR1 is SGHTA and CDR2 is FQGTGA. Trimming cost V 1 base and J 1 base, with 10 bases left between them. The CDR3 DNA reads TGTGCCAGCAGCTTAATGACAGTTCAGAACACTGAAGCTTTCTTT. Residues: CASSLMTVQNTEAFF.

The gene calls are TRBV4-2 and TRBJ1-2; D uncertain. Germline V gives CDR1 LGHNA, CDR2 YNFKEQ. This CDR3 is built from 11 residues. Trimming took off 4 bases at V and 8 bases at J, with 8 bases between the two ends. CDR3 protein: CASSRNEGYTF. The CDR3 DNA reads TGTGCCAGCAGCCGCAATGAGGGCTACACCTTC.

CDR3 nucleotides: TGTGCCAGCAGTTCTCCGGGGGGGCGAGGTGAAAAACTGTTTTTT. Protein product: CASSSPGGRGEKLFF. The gene calls are TRBV28 and TRBJ1-4; possibly TRBD1 for D (6 bases). V gave up 4 bases and J gave up 7 bases, with 16 bases separating them. Germline CDR1 and CDR2: MDHEN and SYDVKM. The CDR3 is 15 amino acids.

V is TRBV5-6 and J is TRBJ2-3; D not resolved. V gave up 3 bases and J gave up 1 base, with 9 bases separating them. CDR1 is SGHDT and CDR2 is YYEEEE in the germline V gene. This CDR3 is built from 14 residues. The CDR3 region is CASSSLTGTDTQYF. As DNA, the CDR3 is TGTGCCAGCAGCTCGCTAACAGGCACAGATACGCAGTATTTT.

J is TRBJ2-5 and V is TRBV7-9; 7 bases are shared with TRBD2. The V and J ends lost 6 bases and 5 bases, in that order; junction bases with no gene match: 6. CDR3 size: 13 residues. Per the germline V gene, CDR1 is SEHNR and CDR2 is FQNEAQ (reference sequence). The CDR3 sequence: CASSRAGEETQYF. In DNA, the CDR3 is TGTGCCAGCAGTCGCGCGGGAGAGGAGACCCAGTACTTC.

The chain uses TRBV30 and TRBJ2-7, with 7 bases matching TRBD1. The germline V gene encodes CDR1 GTSNPN and CDR2 SVGIG (reference sequence). Germline trimming cut 2 bases from V and 4 bases from J; bases unmatched to any gene: 5. The CDR3 loop spans 13 amino acids. The CDR3, as DNA: TGTGCCTGGAGTTGGACAGGAGTTTACGAGCAGTACTTC. It specifies CAWSWTGVYEQYF.

A remark on this clone: The same CDR3 also results from other DNA sequences found in this sample. The chain combines TRBV18 with TRBJ2-7; D ambiguous. Trimming left V 2 bases short and J 6 bases short, with 8 bases between. There are 12 residues in the CDR3. Germline CDR1 KGHSH, CDR2 LQKENI. The CDR3 loop reads CASSPNLGEQYF. CDR3 nucleotide sequence: TGTGCCAGCTCACCAAACCTGGGCGAGCAGTACTTC. The full variable domain, completed using reference TRBV18 and TRBJ2-7, is NAGVMQNPRHLVRRRGQEARLRCSPMKGHSHVYWYRQLPEEGLKFMVYLQKENIIDESGMPKERFSAEFPKEGPSILRIQQVVRGDSAAYFCASSPNLGEQYFGPGTRLTVT.

This chain uses TRBV7-6 with TRBJ1-2; possibly TRBD1 for D (5 bases). The CDR3 consists of 15 residues. Trimming left V 0 bases short and J 2 bases short, with 10 bases between. Germline lookup yields CDR1 SGHVS and CDR2 FNYEAQ. The CDR3 protein is CASSLAPDSNYGYTF. The CDR3 DNA is TGTGCCAGCAGCTTAGCCCCTGACAGCAACTATGGCTACACCTTC.

The chain carries TRBV23-1 and TRBJ2-5, with D possibly matching TRBD1 (5 bases). TRBV23-1 has ORF status, its function being uncertain. This CDR3 is 14 amino acids long. V was cut by 0 bases and J by 7 bases, with 12 bases left in between. This CDR3 is CASSQSETGRTQYF. CDR3 sequence (DNA): TGCGCCAGCAGTCAATCCGAAACAGGTCGGACCCAGTACTTC.

This clone occurred once. V gene TRBV29-1 combines with J gene TRBJ2-7, with D perhaps TRBD1 or TRBD2 (5 bases each). V lost 7 bases and J 0 bases, leaving 16 bases between the germline ends. Germline lookup yields CDR1 SQVTM and CDR2 ANQGSEA. The CDR3 is 14 amino acids. CDR3 loop: CSANGAGSSYEQYF. The CDR3 DNA reads TGCAGCGCTAATGGGGCAGGGAGCTCCTACGAGCAGTACTTC.

The chain uses TRBV5-1 and TRBJ2-3; D remains unclear. The CDR3 consists of 15 residues. CDR1 SGHRS and CDR2 YFSETQ come from the germline V gene. V lost 0 bases and J lost 4, with 12 bases in between. CDR3: CASSLAGAVADTQYF. The DNA of the CDR3 is TGCGCCAGCAGCTTGGCTGGAGCAGTGGCAGATACGCAGTATTTT.

V is TRBV7-2 and J is TRBJ2-5; D possibly uses TRBD1 or TRBD2 (5 bases each). V was cut by 1 base and J by 5 bases, with 17 bases left in between. The CDR3 is 16 amino acids. Germline CDR1 reads SGHTA; CDR2 reads FQGNSA. The DNA for the CDR3 is TGTGCCAGCAGCTTAGGGAGTCACCCATGGGGGGAGACCCAGTACTTC. This sequence encodes CASSLGSHPWGETQYF.

The chain carries TRBV18 and TRBJ2-1; 9 bases align to TRBD2. Germline trimming cut 3 bases from V and 1 base from J; bases unmatched to any gene: 4. The germline CDR1 and CDR2 sequences are KGHSH and LQKENI. The CDR3 is 16 residues long. CDR3 sequence (DNA): TGTGCCAGCTCACCTAGCGGGAGTAATTCCTACAATGAGCAGTTCTTC. Translating gives CASSPSGSNSYNEQFF.

On this clone itself: The sample carries other DNA sequences with the same CDR3. The gene calls are TRBV18 and TRBJ1-1; D possibly corresponds to TRBD1 (5 bases). The CDR3 runs 13 residues. The germline V gene has CDR1 KGHSH and CDR2 LQKENI. Trimming stripped 3 bases from V and 4 bases from J, with 9 bases between. CDR3 sequence (DNA): TGTGCCAGCTCACCCAGGGTGGGCACTGAAGCTTTCTTT. It specifies CASSPRVGTEAFF.

Concerning this clone: Other DNA sequences from this sample encode an identical CDR3 as well. The CDR3 nucleotides read TGTGCCAGCAGTTTGAGCTATGGCTACACCTTC. Protein: CASSLSYGYTF. The gene calls are TRBV28 and TRBJ1-2; D uncertain. V was shortened by 3 bases and J by 4 bases, with 3 bases between the two germline ends. This CDR3 comprises 11 residues. Germline-derived CDR1 and CDR2 are MDHEN and SYDVKM.

Turning to this clone: Compared with germline, one end of the junction differs, possibly owing to a read error. This sequence joins TRBV30 and TRBJ1-1, with 7 bases lining up with TRBD1. Germline V CDR1 and CDR2: GTSNPN, SVGIG (reference sequence). The CDR3 contains 13 residues. The CDR3 DNA is TGTGCCTGGAGGGAGACAGGGAACGCTGAAGCTTTCTTT. Translated: CAWRETGNAEAFF.

The chain joins TRBV4-2 to TRBJ1-2; D unclear. The V gene's germline CDR1 is LGHNA and CDR2 YNFKEQ. This CDR3 region has 17 residues. V lost 4 bases to trimming and J lost 5 bases, with 23 bases between them. CDR3 nucleotides: TGTGCCAGCAGCCCCACTCCCGTTGAAGTGGACGTTTATGGCTACACCTTC. Amino acids: CASSPTPVEVDVYGYTF.

The chain has TRBV6-1 and TRBJ1-5, with a weak D call TRBD1 (5 bases). The CDR3 loop spans 14 amino acids. The germline CDR1 and CDR2 sequences are MNHNS and SASEGT. V was pared by 4 bases and J by 3 bases, with 10 bases between. CDR3 sequence (DNA): TGTGCCAGCAGTGGAGACAGCTTCAATCAGCCCCAGCATTTT. This sequence encodes CASSGDSFNQPQHF.

The V and J genes are TRBV7-6 and TRBJ1-1, with D unclear. Trimming pared 5 bases from V and 1 base from J, leaving 8 bases between. The CDR3 runs to 13 residues. Germline values: CDR1 SGHVS, CDR2 FNYEAQ. The CDR3 loop is CASSADTNTEAFF. The DNA for the CDR3 is TGTGCCAGCAGCGCAGACACGAACACTGAAGCTTTCTTT. Full variable domain (missing parts from reference TRBV7-6 and TRBJ1-1): GAGVSQSPRYKVTKRGQDVALRCDPISGHVSLYWYRQALGQGPEFLTYFNYEAQQDKSGLPNDRFSAERPEGSISTLTIQRTEQRDSAMYRCASSADTNTEAFFGQGTRLTVV.

The genes are TRBV9 and TRBJ1-2; TRBD1 agrees at 7 bases. There are 13 residues in the CDR3. CDR1 is SGDLS and CDR2 is YYNGEE in the germline V gene. V dropped 5 bases and J dropped 5; count of bases not matched to a gene: 6. The CDR3 DNA reads as TGTGCCAGCAGGGGTCAGGGGGATTATGGCTACACCTTC. This encodes CASRGQGDYGYTF.

The chain recombines TRBV4-1 with TRBJ2-3; perhaps TRBD2 as D (5 bases). With 0 bases removed from V and 5 bases from J, the gap between germline ends came to 15 bases. The CDR3 length is 16 residues. Germline V lookup: CDR1 MGHRA, CDR2 YSYEKL. The CDR3 loop is CASSQDHSAGGDTQYF. The CDR3 nucleotides read TGCGCCAGCAGCCAAGATCACAGCGCCGGAGGAGATACGCAGTATTTT.

For this clone: A read error may be the cause here, since a much bigger clone is one base away. The DNA for the CDR3 is TGTGCCAGCAGTTTCGAAGAGACCCAGTACTTC. This sequence encodes CASSFEETQYF. J is TRBJ2-5 and V is TRBV4-2; no definite D call. CDR3 length equals 11 residues. The germline V and J ends were trimmed by 6 bases and 3 bases, with 5 bases remaining between them. The germline gives CDR1 LGHNA, CDR2 YNFKEQ.

The chain has TRBV7-2 and TRBJ2-7; possibly TRBD2 for D (6 bases). Looked up from germline, CDR1 is SGHTA and CDR2 is FQGNSA. The length of the CDR3 is 15 residues. V dropped 2 bases and J dropped 4 bases, with 15 bases sitting between them. CDR3 DNA: TGTGCCAGCAGCTTACGGGGGTGGGAACAATACGAGCAGTACTTC. It codes for CASSLRGWEQYEQYF.

The count of this clone is one. The chain joins TRBV28 to TRBJ2-7, with 10 bases that match TRBD1. Germline CDR1 reads MDHEN; CDR2 reads SYDVKM. This CDR3 is 14 amino acids long. V lost 8 bases, J lost 4 bases, and 8 bases stayed unmatched. Here the CDR3 DNA reads TGTGCCAGCCGTCGGGGACAGGGGTCTTACGAGCAGTACTTC. Protein product: CASRRGQGSYEQYF. The full variable domain, completed using reference TRBV28 and TRBJ2-7, is DVKVTQSSRYLVKRTGEKVFLECVQDMDHENMFWYRQDPGLGLRLIYFSYDVKMKEKGDIPEGYSVSREKKERFSLILESASTNQTSMYLCASRRGQGSYEQYFGPGTRLTVT.

The J gene is TRBJ2-2, the V gene TRBV7-2; D is possibly TRBD2 (6 bases). With 5 bases removed from V and 6 bases from J, the gap between germline ends came to 16 bases. The V gene's germline CDR1 is SGHTA and CDR2 FQGNSA. This CDR3 has 15 amino acids. The CDR3 sequence is CASSRRGGQAGELFF. The CDR3 DNA sequence: TGTGCCAGCAGCCGCCGCGGAGGGCAGGCCGGGGAGCTGTTTTTT.